These T cell receptor beta chains were read from a single sample in a study of blood T cell repertoires in COVID-19. The table came from immunoSEQ multiplex PCR; TCRdb's copy has only in-frame clones and leaves some out. The sample holds about 180,000 clones, approximately 78% seen once. Material for sequencing was peripheral blood. Every receptor here comes from a woman of 80 years or more with COVID-19, enrolled during active disease. CDR3s include the opening cysteine and the closing phenylalanine or tryptophan. A D gene is named only where the DNA matches it firmly. Rows may omit the clone size; those that give it use once, few, many or a size class.

NA TRBD2 TRBJ2-3 TRBV5-1 CASSRGLAGPTDTQYF TGCGCCAGCAGCCGGGGACTAGCGGGACCCACAGATACGCAGTATTTT
NA NA TRBJ2-3 TRBV5-4 CASSSMQGSTDTQYF TGTGCCAGCAGCTCGATGCAGGGGAGCACAGATACGCAGTATTTT
NA NA TRBJ2-1 TRBV7-6 CASSWGGLGDNEQFF TGTGCCAGCAGCTGGGGGGGGCTCGGCGACAATGAGCAGTTCTTC
few TRBD1 TRBJ1-4 TRBV29-1 CSVKTGGDEKLFF TGCAGCGTAAAGACAGGGGGCGATGAAAAACTGTTTTTT
NA NA TRBJ2-2 TRBV28 CASSLTREPDTGELFF TGTGCCAGCAGTTTAACCCGGGAACCGGACACCGGGGAGCTGTTTTTT
NA TRBD2 TRBJ2-1 TRBV6-5 CASRLTSGGANEQFF TGTGCCAGCAGACTGACTAGCGGGGGGGCCAATGAGCAGTTCTTC
NA NA TRBJ2-1 TRBV2 CASSTYYNEQFF TGTGCCAGCAGCACCTATTACAATGAGCAGTTCTTC
NA NA TRBJ1-1 TRBV5-6 CASSLREATEAFF TGTGCCAGCAGCTTGAGGGAGGCGACTGAAGCTTTCTTT
NA NA TRBJ2-3 TRBV5-1 CASSLESSGTDTQYF TGCGCCAGCAGCTTGGAGTCTAGCGGCACAGATACGCAGTATTTT
once NA TRBJ2-4 TRBV3-1/TRBV3-2 CASSQEVREGGKYF TGTGCCAGCAGCCAAGAAGTACGTGAAGGAGGCAAGTACTTC
NA TRBD1 TRBJ1-4 TRBV2 CASSDKGGVFEKLFF TGTGCCAGCAGTGACAAAGGGGGCGTTTTTGAAAAACTGTTTTTT
many TRBD1 TRBJ2-3 TRBV28 CASQSGGAGTDTQYF TGTGCCAGCCAATCAGGGGGCGCGGGCACAGATACGCAGTATTTT
few TRBD2 TRBJ2-1 TRBV7-6 CASSEWEGLNNEQFF TGTGCCAGCAGCGAATGGGAGGGCCTGAACAATGAGCAGTTCTTC
NA TRBD1 TRBJ2-2 TRBV2 CASKRDRADTGELFF TGTGCCAGCAAAAGGGACAGGGCGGATACCGGGGAGCTGTTTTTT
once TRBD1 TRBJ1-3 TRBV19 CATATGGSGNTIYF TGTGCCACCGCGACAGGGGGCTCTGGAAACACCATATATTTT
NA TRBD1 TRBJ1-2 TRBV9 CASSPRTGHNYGYTF TGTGCCAGCAGCCCCCGGACAGGTCATAACTATGGCTACACCTTC
NA TRBD2 TRBJ2-1 TRBV5-1 CASSSTSGRALDEQFF TGCGCCAGCAGCTCGACTAGCGGGAGGGCCTTGGATGAGCAGTTCTTC
NA TRBD2 TRBJ2-1 TRBV2 CARRGGLAGGSPWNEQFF TGTGCCCGCCGCGGGGGACTCGCGGGGGGGAGCCCTTGGAATGAGCAGTTCTTC
few NA TRBJ2-5 TRBV5-1 CASSLSYSLRETQYF TGCGCCAGCAGCTTGTCGTATAGCCTCCGGGAGACCCAGTACTTC
few NA TRBJ1-2 TRBV29-1 CSVLQADYGYTF TGCAGCGTTCTCCAGGCCGACTATGGCTACACCTTC
NA TRBD2 TRBJ2-5 TRBV6-2/TRBV6-3 CASSPTSVGRQETQYF TGTGCCAGCAGCCCTACTAGCGTTGGTCGCCAAGAGACCCAGTACTTC
few NA TRBJ2-7 TRBV30 CAWSVRGYEQYF TGTGCCTGGAGTGTACGAGGGTACGAGCAGTACTTC
NA TRBD2 TRBJ2-2 TRBV9 CATGVAGAFSTGELFF TGTGCCACTGGGGTAGCGGGAGCCTTTTCCACCGGGGAGCTGTTTTTT
NA TRBD1 TRBJ1-5 TRBV28 CASTPTGGPGLGQPQHF TGTGCCAGCACACCAACAGGGGGACCAGGTCTTGGTCAGCCCCAGCATTTT
NA TRBD1 TRBJ2-4 TRBV5-4 CASSSEQGADIQYF TGTGCCAGCAGCTCAGAACAGGGGGCGGACATTCAGTACTTC
once TRBD1 TRBJ1-2 TRBV19 CASSTWGQGGYTF TGTGCCAGTAGTACCTGGGGACAGGGAGGCTACACCTTC
NA NA TRBJ2-6 TRBV7-7 CASSLAPGSGANVLTF TGTGCCAGCAGCTTAGCCCCAGGGTCTGGGGCCAACGTCCTGACTTTC
NA NA TRBJ2-1 TRBV19 CASSRLGGGYNEQFF TGTGCCAGTAGTCGCTTAGGGGGGGGCTACAATGAGCAGTTCTTC